A few counts support the clone carrying this T cell receptor beta chain. What it recognizes is unknown. The sample originates from a study of response to subunit inactivated influenza vaccine. Germline V lookup: CDR1 SNHLY, CDR2 FYNNEI. V was shortened by 4 bases and J by 13 bases, with 11 bases between the two germline ends. This CDR3 has 11 amino acids. Study-level points and caveats: Authors suggested that a seasonal influenza vaccination recruits few new T cells each time.

TCRdb ran MiXCR on the RT-PCR reads and lists one entry per CDR3 protein. The sample holds approximately 520,000 distinct CDR3 sequences; 16% are singletons and the top ten take approximately 3%. The chain uses TRBV2 and TRBJ2-1, with a tentative D call TRBD2 (5 bases). Sequences were derived from CD4+ T cells sorted from PBMCs, sampled less than 30 months after vaccination. This receptor was taken from a man aged 50 to 69 who received an inactivated influenza vaccine. CDR3: CASSVASSQFF. Here the CDR3 DNA reads TGTGCCAGCAGTGTGGCTAGCTCCCAGTTCTTC.